Shown below are 15 T cell receptor beta chains from a single sample sequenced in a study of CXCR4 blockade with PD-1 therapy in pancreatic cancer. The method was immunoSEQ multiplex PCR; TCRdb's version includes in-frame clones alone and lacks a portion of them. The sample shows about 1,700 clones, roughly 40% of them seen only once. Sequenced material: tumor tissue. These receptors were obtained from a human donor with pancreatic ductal adenocarcinoma.

The rearrangement links TRBV11-3 to TRBJ2-6; D not certain. This CDR3 contains 17 residues. V was cut by 1 base and J by 0 bases, with 10 bases left in between. Germline lookup yields CDR1 SGHNT and CDR2 YENEEA. The chain's CDR3 is CASSLVAVSSGANVLTF. The CDR3 DNA is TGTGCCAGCAGCTTAGTCGCCGTTAGCTCTGGGGCCAACGTCCTGACTTTC. Filled out from reference TRBV11-3 and TRBJ2-6, the complete variable domain reads EAGVVQSPRYKIIEKKQPVAFWCNPISGHNTLYWYLQNLGQGPELLIRYENEEAVDDSQLPKDRFSAERLKGVDSTLKIQPAELGDSAVYLCASSLVAVSSGANVLTFGAGSRLTVL.

The rearrangement joins TRBV6-8 to TRBJ1-1, with D tentatively TRBD1 (5 bases). Trimming removed 0 bases from V and 2 bases from J, with 16 bases in between. CDR1 is MNHGY, CDR2 SAAAGT, per germline. The CDR3 extends over 17 amino acids. In nucleotides, the CDR3 is TGTGCCAGCAGTTACTCGATGGGAGGGGCCTTAAACACTGAAGCTTTCTTT. It specifies CASSYSMGGALNTEAFF.

The chain employs TRBV19 and TRBJ1-1; 7 bases are a match to TRBD1. The CDR3 runs 13 residues. Germline trimming cut 8 bases from V and 5 bases from J; bases unmatched to any gene: 8. Per the germline V gene, CDR1 is LNHDA and CDR2 is SQIVND (reference sequence). The CDR3 reads CASLPGQLTEAFF. In DNA form, the CDR3 reads TGTGCCAGTCTCCCGGGACAGTTGACTGAAGCTTTCTTT.

V gene TRBV6-8 combines with J gene TRBJ1-1; 9 bases are shared with TRBD1. Germline CDR1 reads MNHGY; CDR2 reads SAAAGT. This CDR3 comprises 13 residues. V shed 6 bases, J shed 4 bases, and the junction held 3 bases outside the gene matches. This chain's CDR3 is CASRVTGGTEAFF. CDR3 sequence (DNA): TGTGCCAGCAGGGTGACAGGGGGCACTGAAGCTTTCTTT.

The rearrangement uses TRBV29-1 and TRBJ2-3; 8 bases are a match to TRBD2. Germline-derived CDR1 and CDR2 are SQVTM and ANQGSEA. The trim removed 4 bases at V and 6 bases at J, leaving 6 bases unmatched. The CDR3 is made up of 13 amino acids. The CDR3 sequence: CSVVERGGDTQYF. The CDR3 DNA reads TGCAGCGTTGTCGAACGGGGGGGGGATACGCAGTATTTT.

This chain links TRBV6-8 with TRBJ1-3; 7 bases match TRBD1. The germline gives CDR1 MNHGY, CDR2 SAAAGT. This CDR3 is built from 12 residues. The V and J ends lost 8 bases and 4 bases, in that order; junction bases with no gene match: 2. This CDR3 reads CASGTVGNTIYF. For the CDR3, the DNA is TGTGCCAGCGGGACAGTGGGAAACACCATATATTTT.

The rearrangement links TRBV28 to TRBJ1-1, with 8 bases lining up with TRBD1. Trimming at V came to 11 bases and at J to 2 bases, leaving 10 bases not matched to a gene. CDR3 size: 14 residues. Germline V lookup: CDR1 MDHEN, CDR2 SYDVKM. CDR3 sequence reads: CAARLGQANTEAFF. The CDR3 nucleotides are TGTGCCGCCCGGTTGGGACAGGCCAACACTGAAGCTTTCTTT.

This clone was counted between two and nine times. This sequence joins TRBV29-1 and TRBJ2-1, with a possible D match to TRBD1 (5 bases). Germline V gene lookup returns CDR1 SQVTM and CDR2 ANQGSEA. The CDR3 sequence is 13 residues long. V lost 6 bases and J lost 5, with 14 bases in between. CDR3 DNA: TGCAGCGTGACAGATCCTTATGACAATGAGCAGTTCTTC. Its protein product is CSVTDPYDNEQFF.

A word on this clone: The junction departs from germline at one end; a sequencing error may be responsible. The chain links TRBV29-1 to TRBJ2-1; weak D call: TRBD1 (5 bases). CDR3 length: 13 amino acids. The germline V gene has CDR1 SQVTM and CDR2 ANQGSEA. CDR3 sequence: CSVYTQVVNEQFF. The CDR3 bases are TGCAGCGTTTATACACAGGTGGTCAATGARCAGTTCTTC.

The chain couples TRBV12-5 to TRBJ2-7; D gene uncertain. The CDR3 loop spans 11 amino acids. Germline loops: CDR1 LGHNT, CDR2 FRNRAP. CDR3: CASKLGSEQYF. The CDR3 coding sequence is TGTGCCAGTAAATTGGGTAGCGAGCAGTACTTC.

V is TRBV10-2 and J is TRBJ1-1; 7 bases are a match to TRBD1. Germline lookup yields CDR1 WSHSY and CDR2 SAAADI. The V and J ends lost 5 bases and 4 bases, in that order; junction bases with no gene match: 4. CDR3 length: 13 amino acids. CDR3 nucleotide sequence: TGCGCCAGCAGTCAACAGGGGACCACTGAAGCTTTCTTT. Protein product: CASSQQGTTEAFF.

The gene calls are TRBV19 and TRBJ1-1; 7 positions match TRBD1. Per germline, CDR1 LNHDA and CDR2 SQIVND (reference sequence). The CDR3 totals 15 residues. Trimming at V came to 5 bases and at J to 2 bases, leaving 8 bases not matched to a gene. DNA of the CDR3: TGTGCCAGTAGTGGGCAGGGGGGGATTAACACTGAAGCTTTCTTT. This sequence encodes CASSGQGGINTEAFF.

This clone was picked up a small number of times. The chain employs TRBV9 and TRBJ2-4; 11 nucleotides align to TRBD1. The V segment lost 7 bases and the J segment 11 bases; nucleotides outside the gene matches: 8. The CDR3 contains 13 residues. Per the germline V gene, CDR1 is SGDLS and CDR2 is YYNGEE. The DNA for the CDR3 is TGTGCCAGCTGGACAGGGGGCGCGGGTCTTCAGTACTTC. This encodes CASWTGGAGLQYF. Variable domain in full (rest from reference TRBV9 and TRBJ2-4): DSGVTQTPKHLITATGQRVTLRCSPRSGDLSVYWYQQSLDQGLQFLIQYYNGEERAKGNILERFSAQQFPDLHSELNLSSLELGDSALYFCASWTGGAGLQYFGAGTRLSVL.

This chain connects TRBV29-1 to TRBJ2-1, with 7 bases aligning to TRBD2. Trimming at V came to 7 bases and at J to 5 bases, leaving 14 bases not matched to a gene. Germline V gene data show CDR1 as SQVTM and CDR2 as ANQGSEA. The CDR3 sequence is 15 residues long. The CDR3 is CSAVLASGPNNEQFF. CDR3 coding DNA: TGCAGCGCCGTTTTGGCTAGCGGACCGAACAATGAGCAGTTCTTC.

This clone was seen only a few times. CDR3 DNA: TGTGCCAGCAGTGACAGGAGGGGGGATACGCAGTATTTT. Amino acids: CASSDRRGDTQYF. V and J are TRBV6-8 and TRBJ2-3; the D gene could be TRBD1 or TRBD2 (6 bases each). Per germline, CDR1 MNHGY and CDR2 SAAAGT. The CDR3 has 13 residues. With 5 bases removed from V and 6 bases from J, the gap between germline ends came to 12 bases.